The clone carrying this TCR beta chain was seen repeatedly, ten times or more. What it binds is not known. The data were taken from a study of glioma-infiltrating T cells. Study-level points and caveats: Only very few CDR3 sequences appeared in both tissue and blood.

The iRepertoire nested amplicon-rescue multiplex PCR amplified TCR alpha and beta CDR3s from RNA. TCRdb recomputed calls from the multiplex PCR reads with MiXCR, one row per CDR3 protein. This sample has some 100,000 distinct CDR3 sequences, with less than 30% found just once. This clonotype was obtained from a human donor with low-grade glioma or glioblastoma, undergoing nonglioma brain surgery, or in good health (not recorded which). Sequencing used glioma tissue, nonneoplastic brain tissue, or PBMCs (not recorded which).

The DNA for the CDR3 is TGTGCCACCACAAGGACAGCGAACACTGAAGCTTTCTTT. Translation: CATTRTANTEAFF. The V and J genes are TRBV6-1 and TRBJ1-1; D possibly corresponds to TRBD1 (6 bases). The CDR3 is 13 amino acids. Between the trimmed V and J ends, which lost 10 bases and 1 base, there was a span of 13 bases. Germline lookup yields CDR1 MNHNS and CDR2 SASEGT.